This T cell receptor (beta chain) was sequenced during a study of graft-versus-host responses after intestinal transplantation. Some clones are missing from TCRdb's copy, which holds only in-frame ones; the method was immunoSEQ multiplex PCR. The data contain more than 60,000 clones, 80% to 95% of them seen just once; the ten biggest clones take up roughly 1.3%. The ends lost 7 bases at V and 8 bases at J; junction bases unmatched: 9. The CDR3 runs to 14 residues. In germline, CDR1 is SEHNR, CDR2 FQNEAQ (reference sequence). Details on this clone: Its specificity is not known.

V usage is TRBV7-9 and J usage is TRBJ2-1, with TRBD1 matching 9 bases. The sequencing used unstimulated CD8+ T cells sorted from spleen or lymph node cells, collected before intestinal transplant. The clonotype comes from a human donor who received an intestinal transplant. The DNA of the CDR3 is TGTGCCAGCATATCACAGGGGGCGCTCGATGAGCAGTTCTTC. Its protein product is CASISQGALDEQFF.